These T cell receptor beta chains were read from a single sample in a study of molecular identifiers for immune sequencing clone quantification. One entry per CDR3 protein results from TCRdb running MiXCR on the PCR reads. The sample lists tens of thousands of distinct CDR3 sequences, 15% to 20% occurring once. The sample comprised naive CD8+ T cells from blood, with Jurkat cell RNA spiked in. The source of these receptors is a human donor in good health. Some libraries in this study had Jurkat cell RNA spiked in. Both conserved end residues are part of each CDR3. The D gene is left open where the match is weak. Only some rows state a clone size, as once, few, many or a class for expanded clones.

size	V	J	D	DNA	CDR3
many	TRBV13	TRBJ2-7	TRBD1	TGTGCCAGCAGCTGGGGACAGGGAGGCTACGAGCAGTACTTC	CASSWGQGGYEQYF
NA	TRBV7-9	TRBJ2-7	TRBD1	TGTGCCAGCAGCCAAACCGGGACAGGGGATGGCGAGCAGTACTTC	CASSQTGTGDGEQYF
many	TRBV5-6	TRBJ2-5	TRBD2	TGTGCCAGCAGCTCCGGACTAGCGGGACAAGAGACCCAGTACTTC	CASSSGLAGQETQYF
many	TRBV7-9	TRBJ1-1	NA	TGTGCCAGCAGCTTAACGACACCCACTGAAGCTTTCTTT	CASSLTTPTEAFF
NA	TRBV4-2	TRBJ2-3	TRBD2	TGTGCCAGCAGCCGGGGGGGTGGGGCGGGGGGAGATACGCAGTATTTT	CASSRGGGAGGDTQYF
few	TRBV12-3/TRBV12-4	TRBJ2-1	NA	TGTGCCAGCAGTTTAGTCAGTGAGCAGTTCTTC	CASSLVSEQFF
many	TRBV24-1	TRBJ2-1	TRBD2	TGTGCCACCAGTGAAACAGGACTAGCGGGAACCTACAATGAGCAGTTCTTC	CATSETGLAGTYNEQFF
many	TRBV6-1	TRBJ2-4	NA	TGTGCCAGCAGTGAAGCGTCAATCGGCTCTCCTTCGGGGTACATTCAGTACTTC	CASSEASIGSPSGYIQYF
many	TRBV10-3	TRBJ1-1	TRBD1	TGTGCCATCAGTGGACAGGGACCTGCTGAAGCTTTCTTT	CAISGQGPAEAFF
many	TRBV12-3/TRBV12-4	TRBJ2-3	NA	TGTGCCACCTATACTAGTTCGCTTGGTCCAGATACGCAGTATTTT	CATYTSSLGPDTQYF
few	TRBV11-2	TRBJ2-7	NA	TGTGCCAGCAGCTTAGCGGAGTCCTACGAGCAGTACTTC	CASSLAESYEQYF
many	TRBV7-2	TRBJ2-7	TRBD2	TGTGCCAGCAGCCTAAACAGCGGGATCGGTACCTACGAGCAGTACTTC	CASSLNSGIGTYEQYF
many	TRBV7-2	TRBJ2-7	TRBD2	TGTGCCAGCAGCGAGGGACTAGCGGGAGGAATGTACGAGCAGTACTTC	CASSEGLAGGMYEQYF
NA	TRBV7-8	TRBJ1-2	NA	TGTGCCAGCAGCTCAAGGAAAGGCCTCTTACTGGGTTATGGCTACACCTTC	CASSSRKGLLLGYGYTF
NA	TRBV19	TRBJ2-1	TRBD2	TGTGCCAGTAGTATTAGCGGGGGGGCCTACAATGAGCAGTTCTTC	CASSISGGAYNEQFF
NA	TRBV7-8	TRBJ2-7	TRBD2	TGTGCCAGCAGCTTAGGGGGACTAGCGGGAGGTCCTGAGCAGTACTTC	CASSLGGLAGGPEQYF
few	TRBV9	TRBJ2-3	NA	TGTGCCAGCAGCGTAGAAGGGGGCACAGATACGCAGTATTTT	CASSVEGGTDTQYF
many	TRBV14	TRBJ1-4	NA	TGTGCCAGCAGCCAAGAGGACGTCGGACTGTTTTTT	CASSQEDVGLFF
many	TRBV15	TRBJ2-7	TRBD1	TGTGCCACCAGCGGGTATCAGGGGGCTGGCGAGCAGTACTTC	CATSGYQGAGEQYF
NA	TRBV7-8	TRBJ2-1	NA	TGTGCCAGCAGCGCCCAGACCGGGGTTCCTGGGTCCTACAATGAGCAGTTCTTC	CASSAQTGVPGSYNEQFF
many	TRBV5-6	TRBJ1-6	NA	TGTGCCAGCAGCCCGCCTACGCGGGGGTCACCCCTCCACTTT	CASSPPTRGSPLHF
many	TRBV27	TRBJ2-1	NA	TGTGCCAGCAGTTTGTCAACGGAGGGACCTACGGGGAATGAGCAGTTCTTC	CASSLSTEGPTGNEQFF
few	TRBV20-1	TRBJ2-3	NA	TGCAGTGCTAGTACTTGGGAGAGGAGTCCAGATACGCAGTATTTT	CSASTWERSPDTQYF
many	TRBV29-1	TRBJ2-7	TRBD1	TGCAGCGTTGACAGACCGGGACAGCCCTACGAGCAGTACTTC	CSVDRPGQPYEQYF
NA	TRBV20-1	TRBJ2-7	TRBD1	TGCAGTGCTAGAAAGGGACAGCTAGGCCTTCCATCCTACGAGCAGTACTTC	CSARKGQLGLPSYEQYF
many	TRBV27	TRBJ1-4	TRBD1	TGTGCCAGCAGCTTGGGACAGGGTCGTGAAAAACTGTTTTTT	CASSLGQGREKLFF
many	TRBV7-9	TRBJ2-3	TRBD2	TGTGCCAGCAGCGTCTCAGGACTAGAAAGCACAGATACGCAGTATTTT	CASSVSGLESTDTQYF
NA	TRBV12-3/TRBV12-4	TRBJ1-1	NA	TGTGCCAGCAGTTTCGCATTGAACACTGAAGCTTTCTTT	CASSFALNTEAFF
many	TRBV20-1	TRBJ2-1	TRBD2	TGCAGTGCTAGTTTCGTGGCGGGAGCCTACAATGAGCAGTTCTTC	CSASFVAGAYNEQFF
many	TRBV14	TRBJ2-3	NA	TGTGCCAGCAGTCCCACCGCTATAGTTGGAGATACGCAGTGTTTT	CASSPTAIVGDTQCF
NA	TRBV29-1	TRBJ2-1	NA	TGCAGCGGAAATACGGGAGCTTCCTACAATGAGCAGTTCTTC	CSGNTGASYNEQFF
many	TRBV28	TRBJ2-4	NA	TGTGCCAGCAGTATGAAGGGAGCCAAAAACATTCAGTACTTC	CASSMKGAKNIQYF
many	TRBV20-1	TRBJ2-1	NA	TGCAGTGGGCCCTTCTACAATGAGCAGTTCTTC	CSGPFYNEQFF
NA	TRBV29-1	TRBJ2-7	TRBD2	TGCAGCGTTGTTGGGAGACTAGCGGACTCCTACGAGCAGTACTTC	CSVVGRLADSYEQYF